These T cell receptor beta chains were read from a single sample in a study of T cells after yellow fever vaccination. TCRdb re-analysed the 5' RACE reads in MiXCR, keeping a single row per CDR3 protein. Of around 340,000 distinct CDR3 sequences in the sample, about 12% are singletons; the top ten hold 2.5% to 3.5%. This sample comprised CD4+ T cells sorted from PBMCs, obtained 15 days after the yellow fever booster vaccination. The receptor source for this set is a man between 18 and 35 years old who received the YFV17D yellow fever vaccine. Each CDR3 is given with its conserved first and last residue. Fields, in order: CDR3 length, V gene, CDR3 protein.

CDR3 length: 15; V gene: TRBV18; CDR3 protein: CASSPPSRGPGELFF
CDR3 length: 16; V gene: TRBV24-1; CDR3 protein: CATSDRTSGGDYTQYF
CDR3 length: 13; V gene: TRBV6-5; CDR3 protein: CASRAGQFYGYTF
CDR3 length: 13; V gene: TRBV7-3; CDR3 protein: CASSVDRGAEAFF
CDR3 length: 15; V gene: TRBV2; CDR3 protein: CASSEALGARETQYF
CDR3 length: 15; V gene: TRBV6-5; CDR3 protein: CASSYSGLASNEQFF
CDR3 length: 15; V gene: TRBV15; CDR3 protein: CATSKPRPRLYGYTF
CDR3 length: 15; V gene: TRBV5-4; CDR3 protein: CASSLFRARADTQYF
CDR3 length: 15; V gene: TRBV7-2; CDR3 protein: CASSLIWPGKETQYF
CDR3 length: 15; V gene: TRBV7-3; CDR3 protein: CASSAGGPTGNEQFF
CDR3 length: 15; V gene: TRBV4-1; CDR3 protein: CASSFAAGVKNIQYF
CDR3 length: 14; V gene: TRBV4-3; CDR3 protein: CASSQGGTGSAQYF
CDR3 length: 12; V gene: TRBV29-1; CDR3 protein: CSVAWVSYGYTF
CDR3 length: 15; V gene: TRBV7-9; CDR3 protein: CASSLSSAGNQPQHF
CDR3 length: 14; V gene: TRBV6-5; CDR3 protein: CASSYLGPSYEQYF
CDR3 length: 14; V gene: TRBV10-1; CDR3 protein: CASSGQLGNYEQYF
CDR3 length: 13; V gene: TRBV5-1; CDR3 protein: CASVPDNSYEQYF
CDR3 length: 13; V gene: TRBV7-9; CDR3 protein: CASSREANTEAFF
CDR3 length: 14; V gene: TRBV5-1; CDR3 protein: CASSRDSSGNTIYF
CDR3 length: 12; V gene: TRBV12-3/TRBV12-4; CDR3 protein: CASSLGRYTQYF
CDR3 length: 14; V gene: TRBV5-4; CDR3 protein: CASSLGGGLAEAFF
CDR3 length: 14; V gene: TRBV25-1; CDR3 protein: CASTHYLAGNTIYF
CDR3 length: 13; V gene: TRBV5-1; CDR3 protein: CASSRDRGSTKYF
CDR3 length: 13; V gene: TRBV12-3/TRBV12-4; CDR3 protein: CASSPNRHTEAFF
CDR3 length: 16; V gene: TRBV9; CDR3 protein: CASSGQTSGGYNEQFF
CDR3 length: 15; V gene: TRBV18; CDR3 protein: CASSKDGVLSYEQYF
CDR3 length: 15; V gene: TRBV9; CDR3 protein: CASSEGTEGRTEAFF
CDR3 length: 13; V gene: TRBV6-5; CDR3 protein: CASREVFHTEAFF
CDR3 length: 14; V gene: TRBV7-2; CDR3 protein: CASSLGRLATEAFF
CDR3 length: 13; V gene: TRBV4-1; CDR3 protein: CASSHRGGEKLFF
CDR3 length: 14; V gene: TRBV7-2; CDR3 protein: CASSTRQGYYEQYF
CDR3 length: 16; V gene: TRBV12-3/TRBV12-4; CDR3 protein: CASSFSDGRGAKGYTF
CDR3 length: 15; V gene: TRBV7-8; CDR3 protein: CASSFTRTFNSPLHF
CDR3 length: 14; V gene: TRBV4-1; CDR3 protein: CASSPLGAKEPQHF
CDR3 length: 13; V gene: TRBV27; CDR3 protein: CASSWGPNEKLFF
CDR3 length: 15; V gene: TRBV6-2/TRBV6-3; CDR3 protein: CASSDEMDIGEKLFF
CDR3 length: 15; V gene: TRBV7-2; CDR3 protein: CASSLRGRTNEKLFF
CDR3 length: 18; V gene: TRBV7-2; CDR3 protein: CASSLRSVTSGAKETQYF
CDR3 length: 13; V gene: TRBV28; CDR3 protein: CASSWGREVAQYF